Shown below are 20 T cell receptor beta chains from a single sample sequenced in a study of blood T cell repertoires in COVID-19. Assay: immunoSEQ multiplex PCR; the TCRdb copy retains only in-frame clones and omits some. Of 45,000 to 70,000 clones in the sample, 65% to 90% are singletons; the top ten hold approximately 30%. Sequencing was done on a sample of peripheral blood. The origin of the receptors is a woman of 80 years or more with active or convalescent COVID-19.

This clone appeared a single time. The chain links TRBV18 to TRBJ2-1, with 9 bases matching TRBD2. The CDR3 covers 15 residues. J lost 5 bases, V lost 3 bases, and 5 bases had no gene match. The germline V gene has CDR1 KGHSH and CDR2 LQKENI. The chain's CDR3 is CASSPSGGPNNEQFF. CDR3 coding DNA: TGTGCCAGCTCACCTAGCGGGGGACCCAACAATGAGCAGTTCTTC.

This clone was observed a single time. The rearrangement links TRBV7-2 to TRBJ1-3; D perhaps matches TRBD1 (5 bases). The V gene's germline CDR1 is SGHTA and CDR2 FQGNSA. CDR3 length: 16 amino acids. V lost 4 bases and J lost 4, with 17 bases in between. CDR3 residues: CASSSLVGGAGNTIYF. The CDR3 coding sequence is TGTGCCAGCAGCTCCCTGGTGGGGGGAGCCGGAAACACCATATATTTT.

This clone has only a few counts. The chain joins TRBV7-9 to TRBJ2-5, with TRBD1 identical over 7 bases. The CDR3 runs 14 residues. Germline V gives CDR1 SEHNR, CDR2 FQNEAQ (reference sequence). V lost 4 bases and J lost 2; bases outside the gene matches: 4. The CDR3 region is CASSSGGKQETQYF. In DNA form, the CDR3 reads TGTGCCAGCAGCTCAGGGGGTAAACAAGAGACCCAGTACTTC.

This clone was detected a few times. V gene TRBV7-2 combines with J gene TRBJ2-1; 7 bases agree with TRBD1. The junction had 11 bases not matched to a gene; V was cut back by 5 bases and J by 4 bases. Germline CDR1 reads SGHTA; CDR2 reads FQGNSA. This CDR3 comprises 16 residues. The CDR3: CASSKAHGTAYNEQFF. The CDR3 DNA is TGTGCCAGCAGCAAAGCCCACGGGACAGCTTACAATGAGCAGTTCTTC.

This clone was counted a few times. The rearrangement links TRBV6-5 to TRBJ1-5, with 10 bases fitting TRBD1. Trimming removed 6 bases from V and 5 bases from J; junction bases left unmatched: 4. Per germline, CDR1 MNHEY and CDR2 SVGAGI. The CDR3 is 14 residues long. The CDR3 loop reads CASSRDRGDQPQHF. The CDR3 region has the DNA TGTGCCAGCAGCCGGGACAGGGGTGATCAGCCCCAGCATTTT.

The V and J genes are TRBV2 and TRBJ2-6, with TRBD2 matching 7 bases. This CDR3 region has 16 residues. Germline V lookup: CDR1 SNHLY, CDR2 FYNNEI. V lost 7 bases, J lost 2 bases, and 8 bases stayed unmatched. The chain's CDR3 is CASTLSGGAGANVLTF. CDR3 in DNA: TGTGCCAGCACCCTCTCGGGGGGAGCTGGGGCCAACGTCCTGACTTTC.

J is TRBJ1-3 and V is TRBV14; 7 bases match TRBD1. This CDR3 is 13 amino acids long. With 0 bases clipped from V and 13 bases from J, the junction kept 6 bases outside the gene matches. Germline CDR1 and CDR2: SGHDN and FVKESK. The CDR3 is CASSQDFWGQIYF. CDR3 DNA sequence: TGTGCCAGCAGCCAAGATTTTTGGGGACAGATATATTTT.

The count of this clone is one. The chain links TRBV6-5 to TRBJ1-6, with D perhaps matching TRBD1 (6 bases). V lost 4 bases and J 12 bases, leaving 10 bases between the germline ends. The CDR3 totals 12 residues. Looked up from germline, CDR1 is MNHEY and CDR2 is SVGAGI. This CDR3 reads CASSFGGQPLHF. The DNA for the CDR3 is TGTGCCAGCAGTTTCGGGGGGCAACCCCTCCACTTT.

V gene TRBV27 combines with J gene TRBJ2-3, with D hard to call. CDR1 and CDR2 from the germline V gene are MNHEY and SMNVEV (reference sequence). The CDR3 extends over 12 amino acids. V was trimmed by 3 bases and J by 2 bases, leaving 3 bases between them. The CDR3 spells CASSFNTDTQYF. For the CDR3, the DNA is TGTGCCAGCAGTTTCAACACAGATACGCAGTATTTT.

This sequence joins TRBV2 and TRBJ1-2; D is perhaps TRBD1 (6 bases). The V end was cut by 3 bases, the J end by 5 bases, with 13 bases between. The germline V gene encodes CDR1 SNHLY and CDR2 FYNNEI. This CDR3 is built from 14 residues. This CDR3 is CASSDRGLFYGYTF. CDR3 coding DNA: TGTGCCAGCAGTGACAGGGGTCTGTTTTATGGCTACACCTTC. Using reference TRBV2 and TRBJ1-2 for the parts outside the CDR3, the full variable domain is EPEVTQTPSHQVTQMGQEVILRCVPISNHLYFYWYRQILGQKVEFLVSFYNNEISEKSEIFDDQFSVERPDGSNFTLKIRSTKLEDSAMYFCASSDRGLFYGYTFGSGTRLTVV.

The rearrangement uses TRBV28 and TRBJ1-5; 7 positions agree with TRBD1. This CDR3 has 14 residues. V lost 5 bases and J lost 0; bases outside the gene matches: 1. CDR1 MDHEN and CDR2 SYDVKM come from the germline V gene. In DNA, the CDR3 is TGTGCCAGCAGTGACAGGGATAGCAATCAGCCCCAGCATTTT. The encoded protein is CASSDRDSNQPQHF. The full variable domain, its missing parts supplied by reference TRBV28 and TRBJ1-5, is DVKVTQSSRYLVKRTGEKVFLECVQDMDHENMFWYRQDPGLGLRLIYFSYDVKMKEKGDIPEGYSVSREKKERFSLILESASTNQTSMYLCASSDRDSNQPQHFGDGTRLSIL.

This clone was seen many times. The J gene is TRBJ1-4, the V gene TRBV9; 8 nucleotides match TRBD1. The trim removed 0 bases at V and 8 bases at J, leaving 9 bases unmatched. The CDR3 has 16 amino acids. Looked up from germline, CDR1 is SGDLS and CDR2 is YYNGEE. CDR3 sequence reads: CASSVDSGGTGEKLFF. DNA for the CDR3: TGTGCCAGCAGCGTAGATTCGGGCGGGACAGGAGAAAAACTGTTTTTT.

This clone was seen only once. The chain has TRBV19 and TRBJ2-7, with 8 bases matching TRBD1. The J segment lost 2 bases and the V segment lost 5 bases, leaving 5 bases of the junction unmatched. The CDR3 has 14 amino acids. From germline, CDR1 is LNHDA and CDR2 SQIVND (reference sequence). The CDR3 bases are TGTGCCAGTAGTGACAGGGGTCAAACCTACGAGCAGTACTTC. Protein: CASSDRGQTYEQYF.

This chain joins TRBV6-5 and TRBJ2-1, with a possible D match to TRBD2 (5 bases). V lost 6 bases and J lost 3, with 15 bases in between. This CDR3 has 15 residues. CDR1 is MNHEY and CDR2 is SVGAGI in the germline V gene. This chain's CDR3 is CASSSLGGYYNEQFF. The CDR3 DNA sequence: TGTGCCAGCAGCTCTCTAGGCGGGTACTACAATGAGCAGTTCTTC.

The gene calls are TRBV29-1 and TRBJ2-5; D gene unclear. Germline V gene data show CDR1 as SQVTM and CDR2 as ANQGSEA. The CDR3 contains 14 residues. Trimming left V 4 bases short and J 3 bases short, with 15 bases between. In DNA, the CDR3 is TGCAGCGTTGCTTCAGTCTCGGAGAAAGAGACCCAGTACTTC. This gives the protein CSVASVSEKETQYF.

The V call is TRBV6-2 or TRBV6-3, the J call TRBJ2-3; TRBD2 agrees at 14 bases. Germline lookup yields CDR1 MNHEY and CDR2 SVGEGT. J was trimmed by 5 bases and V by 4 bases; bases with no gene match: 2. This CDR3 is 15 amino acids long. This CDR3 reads CASSSGLAGEDTQYF. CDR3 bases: TGTGCCAGCAGTTCGGGACTAGCGGGGGAAGATACGCAGTATTTT.

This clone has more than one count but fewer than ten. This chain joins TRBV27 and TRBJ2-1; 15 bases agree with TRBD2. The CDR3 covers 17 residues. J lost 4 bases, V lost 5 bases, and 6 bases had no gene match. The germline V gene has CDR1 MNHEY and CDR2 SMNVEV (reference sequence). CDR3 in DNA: TGTGCCAGCAGTGGACTAGCGGGGGGGCTCTCGTACAATGAGCAGTTCTTC. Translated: CASSGLAGGLSYNEQFF.

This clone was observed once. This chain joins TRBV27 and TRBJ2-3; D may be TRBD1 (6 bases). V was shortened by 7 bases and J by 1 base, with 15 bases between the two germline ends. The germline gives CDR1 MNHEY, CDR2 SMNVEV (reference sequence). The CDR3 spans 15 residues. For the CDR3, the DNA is TGTGCCAGCACCCATTTGGGGGCCGGCACAGATACGCAGTATTTT. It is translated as CASTHLGAGTDTQYF.

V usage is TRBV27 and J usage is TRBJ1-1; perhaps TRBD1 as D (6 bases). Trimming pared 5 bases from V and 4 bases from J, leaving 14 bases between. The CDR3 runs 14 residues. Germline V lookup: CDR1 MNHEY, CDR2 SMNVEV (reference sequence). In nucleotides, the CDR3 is TGTGCCAGCAGTATCAGGGGTCGCGGCACTGAAGCTTTCTTT. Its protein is CASSIRGRGTEAFF.

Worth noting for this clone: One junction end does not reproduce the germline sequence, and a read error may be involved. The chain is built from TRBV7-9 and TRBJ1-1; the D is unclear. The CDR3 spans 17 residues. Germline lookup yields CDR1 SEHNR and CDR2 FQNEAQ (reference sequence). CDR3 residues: CASSLARGPPKNTEAFF. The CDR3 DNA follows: TGTGCCAGCAGCCTAGCTCGGGGTCCCCCTAAGAACACTGAAGCTTTCTTT.